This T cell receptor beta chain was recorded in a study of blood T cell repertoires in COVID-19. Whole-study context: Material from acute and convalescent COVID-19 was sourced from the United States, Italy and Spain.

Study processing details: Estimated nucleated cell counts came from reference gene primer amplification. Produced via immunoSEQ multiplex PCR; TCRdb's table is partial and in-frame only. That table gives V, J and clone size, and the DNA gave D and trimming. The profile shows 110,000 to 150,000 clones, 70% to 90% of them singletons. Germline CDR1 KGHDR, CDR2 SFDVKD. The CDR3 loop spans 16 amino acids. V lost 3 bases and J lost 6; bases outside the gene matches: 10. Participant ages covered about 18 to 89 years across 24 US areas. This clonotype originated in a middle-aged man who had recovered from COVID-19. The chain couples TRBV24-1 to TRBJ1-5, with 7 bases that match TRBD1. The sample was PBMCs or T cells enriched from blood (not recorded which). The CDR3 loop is CATSDPRQGGGQPQHF. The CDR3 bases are TGTGCCACCAGTGATCCACGACAGGGAGGCGGTCAGCCCCAGCATTTT.